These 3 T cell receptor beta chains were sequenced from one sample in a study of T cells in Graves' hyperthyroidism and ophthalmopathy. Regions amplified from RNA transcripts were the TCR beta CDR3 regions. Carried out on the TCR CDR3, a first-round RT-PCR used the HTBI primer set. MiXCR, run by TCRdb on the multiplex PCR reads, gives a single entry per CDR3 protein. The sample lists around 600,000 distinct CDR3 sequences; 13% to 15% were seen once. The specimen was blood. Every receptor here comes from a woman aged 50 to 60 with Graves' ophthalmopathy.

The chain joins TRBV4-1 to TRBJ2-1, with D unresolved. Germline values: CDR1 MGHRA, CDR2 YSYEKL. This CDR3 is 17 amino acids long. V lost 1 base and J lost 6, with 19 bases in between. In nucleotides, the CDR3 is TGCGCCAGCAGCCAAGTAATCTCAGGTATTACGGTCAATGAGCAGTTCTTC. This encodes CASSQVISGITVNEQFF.

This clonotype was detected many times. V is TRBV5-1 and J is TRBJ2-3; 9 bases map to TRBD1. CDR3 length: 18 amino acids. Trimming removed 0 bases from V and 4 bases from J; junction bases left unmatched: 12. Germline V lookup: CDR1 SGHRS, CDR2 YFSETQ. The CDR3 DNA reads TGCGCCAGCAGCTTGGCGGTCGTCGGGACAGGGCCGTCAGATACGCAGTATTTT. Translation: CASSLAVVGTGPSDTQYF.

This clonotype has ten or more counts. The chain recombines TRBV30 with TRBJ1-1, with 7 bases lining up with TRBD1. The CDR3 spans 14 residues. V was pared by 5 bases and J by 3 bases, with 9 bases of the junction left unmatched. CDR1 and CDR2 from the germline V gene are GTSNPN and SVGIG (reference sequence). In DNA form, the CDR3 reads TGTGCCTGGTTTTATATCGACAGGGACACTGAAGCTTTCTTT. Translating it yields CAWFYIDRDTEAFF.